This T cell receptor (beta chain) was obtained from a study of blood T cell repertoires in COVID-19. TCRdb's copy holds only in-frame clones and misses some; the assay was immunoSEQ multiplex PCR. Of about 250,000 clones in the sample, roughly 80% are singletons; the top ten hold about 5%. Material for sequencing was PBMCs or T cells enriched from blood (not recorded which). The sequence derives from a man aged 40-49 years who had been exposed to COVID-19.

Written as DNA, the CDR3 is TGCAGCGTGGTCGGGGATATCGTTGCCGGGGAGCTGTTTTTT. Encoded protein: CSVVGDIVAGELFF. The chain joins TRBV29-1 to TRBJ2-2, with a possible D match to TRBD2 (5 bases). V was clipped by 6 bases and J by 6 bases, with 17 bases between them. This CDR3 comprises 14 residues. The germline gives CDR1 SQVTM, CDR2 ANQGSEA.